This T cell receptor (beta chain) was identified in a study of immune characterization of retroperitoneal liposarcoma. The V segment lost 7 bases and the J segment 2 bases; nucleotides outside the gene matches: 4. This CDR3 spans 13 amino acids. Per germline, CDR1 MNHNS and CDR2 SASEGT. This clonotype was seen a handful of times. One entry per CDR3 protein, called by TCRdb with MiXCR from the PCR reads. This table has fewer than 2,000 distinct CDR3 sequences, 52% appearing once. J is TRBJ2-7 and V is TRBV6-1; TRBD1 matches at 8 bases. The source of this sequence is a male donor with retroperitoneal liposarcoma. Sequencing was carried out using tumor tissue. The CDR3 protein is CASIGQGAYEQYF. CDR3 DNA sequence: TGTGCCAGCATTGGACAGGGAGCCTACGAGCAGTACTTC.